This T cell receptor beta chain was identified in a study of naive and memory T cell subsets. This clonotype has more than one count but fewer than ten. Germline V lookup: CDR1 SQVTM, CDR2 ANQGSEA. Trimming cost V 7 bases and J 5 bases; bases outside gene matches: 5. This CDR3 is built from 14 residues. Both TRBC1 and TRBC2 were covered by a beta constant-region primer of two equimolar oligonucleotides. TCRdb analysed the UMI-ligation and nested PCR reads with MiXCR anew, one entry per CDR3 protein. This table holds about 85,000 distinct CDR3 sequences, less than 15% found once. The receptor's source is a human donor in good health. This sequence joins TRBV29-1 and TRBJ2-2, with 12 bases fitting TRBD1. The specimen was central memory CD4+ T cells from blood. CDR3 in DNA: TGCAGCGCTAAGGGACAGGGGGCAACCGGGGAGCTGTTTTTT. The encoded protein is CSAKGQGATGELFF.